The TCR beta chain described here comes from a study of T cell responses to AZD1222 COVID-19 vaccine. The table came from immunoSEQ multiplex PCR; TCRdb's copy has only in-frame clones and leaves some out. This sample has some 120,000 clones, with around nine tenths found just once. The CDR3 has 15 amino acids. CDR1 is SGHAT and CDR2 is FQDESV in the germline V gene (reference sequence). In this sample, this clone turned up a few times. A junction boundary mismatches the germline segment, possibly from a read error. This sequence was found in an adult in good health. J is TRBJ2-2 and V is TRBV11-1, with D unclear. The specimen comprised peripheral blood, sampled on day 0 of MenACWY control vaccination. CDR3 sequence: CASRLELGGPGELFF. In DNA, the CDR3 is TGTGCCAGCAGATTAGAGCTGGGTGGGCCCGGGGAGCTGTTTTTT.